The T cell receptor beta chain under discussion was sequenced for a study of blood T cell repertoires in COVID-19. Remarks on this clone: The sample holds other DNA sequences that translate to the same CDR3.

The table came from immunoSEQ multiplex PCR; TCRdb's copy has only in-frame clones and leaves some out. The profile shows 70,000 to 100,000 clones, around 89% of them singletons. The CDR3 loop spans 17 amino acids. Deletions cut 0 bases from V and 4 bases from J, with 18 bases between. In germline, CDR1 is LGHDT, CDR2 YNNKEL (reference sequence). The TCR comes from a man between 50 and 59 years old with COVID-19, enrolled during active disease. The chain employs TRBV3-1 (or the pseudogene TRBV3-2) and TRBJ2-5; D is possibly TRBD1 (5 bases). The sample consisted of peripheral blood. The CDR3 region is CASSQDGIGARGETQYF. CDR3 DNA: TGTGCCAGCAGCCAAGACGGAATAGGGGCTCGAGGAGAGACCCAGTACTTC.